Each of the 11 T cell receptor beta chains below was sequenced from the same sample in a study of tumor and adjacent non-tumor tissue in lung cancer. The library came from three nested PCR rounds adapted from ARM-PCR protocols. TCRdb passed the multiplex PCR reads through MiXCR, listing each CDR3 protein once. The table has about 120,000 distinct CDR3 sequences, around three fifths seen once; the top ten hold about 13%. This sample's RNA came from whole unsorted tissue. The sequencing sample was made of lung tumor tissue. These receptor sequences come from a man aged 25-45 years with non-small cell lung cancer.

Concerning this clonotype itself: The CDR3 does not end in the conserved phenylalanine or tryptophan, so this is likely a read error. This chain uses TRBV29-1 with TRBJ2-3; 7 bases map to TRBD2. CDR1 and CDR2 from the germline V gene are SQVTM and ANQGSEA. The CDR3 runs 14 residues. CDR3 DNA: TGCAGTGTTGGCGAGGGAGGGCCACTCGATACGCAGTATCTT. This gives the protein CSVGEGGPLDTQYL.

Remarks on this clonotype: The junction shows a germline mismatch at one end, possibly a read error. The gene calls are TRBV5-6 and TRBJ2-1; maybe TRBD1 (6 bases). The CDR3 has 16 residues. Germline CDR1 is SGHDT and CDR2 is YYEEEE. CDR3 loop: CTSSFRTTGHYIEQFF. The CDR3 nucleotides are TGTACCAGCAGCTTCCGTACGACAGGTCACTACATTGAGCAGTTCTTC. Looking up the rest from reference TRBV5-6 and TRBJ2-1 gives the full variable domain: DAGVTQSPTHLIKTRGQQVTLRCSPKSGHDTVSWYQQALGQGPQFIFQYYEEEERQRGNFPDRFSGHQFPNYSSELNVNALLLGDSALYLCTSSFRTTGHYIEQFFGPGTRLTVL.

As to this clonotype: A much larger clone is a single base away; this may be a read error. The chain is built from TRBV4-2 and TRBJ2-7, with 9 bases matching TRBD1. CDR1 is LGHNA, CDR2 YNFKEQ, per germline. The CDR3 runs 14 residues. The trim removed 10 bases at V and 7 bases at J, leaving 14 bases unmatched. CDR3 nucleotides: TGTGCCAACCCTGCGGTACAGGGGGCGGGAGAGCAGTACTTC. Translation: CANPAVQGAGEQYF.

With regard to this clonotype: The junction shows a germline mismatch at one end, possibly a read error. The chain uses TRBV11-2 and TRBJ2-7; D not certain. CDR1 is SGHAT and CDR2 is FQNNGV in the germline V gene. There are 14 residues in the CDR3. The DNA for the CDR3 is TGTACCAGCAGCACCGGCTTCAGCTCCTACGAGTGGTACTTC. It encodes CTSSTGFSSYEWYF. The full variable domain, in which reference TRBV11-2 and TRBJ2-7 provide the parts outside the CDR3, is EAGVAQSPRYKIIEKRQSVAFWCNPISGHATLYWYQQILGQGPKLLIQFQNNGVVDDSQLPKDRFSAERLKGVDSTLKIQPAKLEDSAVYLCTSSTGFSSYEWYFGPGTRLTVT.

This clonotype was counted a few times. This chain uses TRBV9 with TRBJ2-1, with TRBD1 matching 12 bases. Germline V CDR1 and CDR2: SGDLS, YYNGEE. This CDR3 spans 15 amino acids. The V gene end was trimmed by 2 bases and the J gene end by 8 bases; junction bases not matched to a gene: 5. The CDR3: CASSVAGTGGDEQFF. For the CDR3, the DNA is TGTGCCAGCAGCGTGGCCGGGACAGGGGGCGATGAGCAGTTCTTC.

A note on this clonotype: A junction boundary mismatches the germline segment, possibly from a read error. The V gene is TRBV20-1, the J gene TRBJ2-1, with 7 bases aligning to TRBD1. The germline V gene encodes CDR1 DFQATT and CDR2 SNEGSKA (reference sequence). The CDR3 contains 14 residues. CDR3 nucleotide sequence: TGCAGTGTTAGAGCGGCAGGGGGTTATAATGAGCAGTTCTTC. Amino acid sequence: CSVRAAGGYNEQFF.

Concerning this clonotype: The junction departs from germline at one end; a sequencing error may be responsible. The rearrangement joins TRBV6-2 or TRBV6-3 to TRBJ2-1; a weak D match, TRBD2 (6 bases). The CDR3 spans 13 residues. Germline V gives CDR1 MNHEY, CDR2 SVGEGT. Here the CDR3 DNA reads TGTGCCTGCAGAGAACGGAGGACTAATGCGCAGTTCTTC. This translates into CACRERRTNAQFF.

On this clonotype itself: This may come from a read error, since a much larger clone is one base off. CDR3: CASSSPMVPPGELFF. Here the CDR3 DNA reads TGTGCCAGCAGTTCCCCGATGGTCCCTCCGGGGGAGCTGTTTTTT. The chain employs TRBV12-3 or TRBV12-4 and TRBJ2-2; D gene uncertain. Trimming removed 4 bases at V and 8 bases at J, with 17 bases between. The CDR3 extends over 15 amino acids.

There are many counts of this clonotype. This sequence joins TRBV5-4 and TRBJ1-4; possibly TRBD1 for D (5 bases). Trimming stripped 0 bases from V and 8 bases from J, with 17 bases between. CDR3 length: 16 amino acids. In germline, CDR1 is SGHNT, CDR2 YYREEE (reference sequence). This CDR3 is CASSLVGGGEEEKLFF. In nucleotides, the CDR3 is TGTGCCAGCAGCTTGGTGGGCGGGGGAGAAGAAGAAAAACTGTTTTTT. Supplemented by reference TRBV5-4 and TRBJ1-4, the full variable domain reads ETGVTQSPTHLIKTRGQQVTLRCSSQSGHNTVSWYQQALGQGPQFIFQYYREEENGRGNFPPRFSGLQFPNYSSELNVNALELDDSALYLCASSLVGGGEEEKLFFGSGTQLSVL.

This clonotype was seen at least ten times. This sequence joins TRBV4-2 and TRBJ1-5; 9 positions match TRBD1. This CDR3 contains 15 residues. Germline trimming cut 3 bases from V and 0 bases from J; bases unmatched to any gene: 0. CDR1 LGHNA and CDR2 YNFKEQ come from the germline V gene. The CDR3 region has the DNA TGTGCCAGCAGCCAGGACAGGGGTAGCAATCAGCCCCAGCATTTT. Its protein is CASSQDRGSNQPQHF.

CDR3: CASSRGSWAGWQFF. CDR3 bases: TGTGCCAGCAGCCGGGGGTCGTGGGCGGGATGGCAGTTCTTC. This chain uses TRBV11-2 with TRBJ2-1; a possible D gene is TRBD2 (6 bases). The CDR3 contains 14 residues. V was shortened by 5 bases and J by 12 bases, with 20 bases between the two germline ends. In germline, CDR1 is SGHAT, CDR2 FQNNGV. Looking up the rest from reference TRBV11-2 and TRBJ2-1 gives the full variable domain: EAGVAQSPRYKIIEKRQSVAFWCNPISGHATLYWYQQILGQGPKLLIQFQNNGVVDDSQLPKDRFSAERLKGVDSTLKIQPAKLEDSAVYLCASSRGSWAGWQFFGPGTRLTVL.